Each of the 4 T cell receptor beta chains below was sequenced from the same sample in a study of monozygotic twins with inflammatory bowel disease. Following a re-call of the 5' RACE reads, TCRdb has one entry per CDR3 protein and lacks DNA. There are just under 45,000 distinct CDR3 sequences in the sample, with 5% to 6% held by the top ten. Material: blood. The receptors derive from a human donor with ulcerative colitis or Crohn's disease, or a healthy co-twin of an affected twin (not recorded which).

The V gene is TRBV6-5, the J gene TRBJ2-7; the D gene TCRdb calls, TRBD1, cannot be checked with no DNA. This CDR3 is 14 amino acids long. Germline lookup yields CDR1 MNHEY and CDR2 SVGAGI. CDR3 protein: CASSSDRVFYEQYF.

The V and J genes are TRBV27 and TRBJ2-3; with no DNA, the TCRdb D assignment of TRBD2 cannot be verified. From germline, CDR1 is MNHEY and CDR2 SMNVEV (reference sequence). The CDR3 covers 18 residues. CDR3 sequence reads: CASSLGEWTSFGTDTQYF.

The chain uses TRBV5-1 and TRBJ2-7. The germline gives CDR1 SGHRS, CDR2 YFSETQ. CDR3 size: 14 residues. The chain's CDR3 is CASSLKGSPYEQYF.

The chain combines TRBV19 with TRBJ1-1; TCRdb reports TRBD1, a call that lacks DNA to check it against. Germline CDR1 is LNHDA and CDR2 is SQIVND (reference sequence). The CDR3 spans 14 residues. CDR3: CASWTGAENTEAFF.